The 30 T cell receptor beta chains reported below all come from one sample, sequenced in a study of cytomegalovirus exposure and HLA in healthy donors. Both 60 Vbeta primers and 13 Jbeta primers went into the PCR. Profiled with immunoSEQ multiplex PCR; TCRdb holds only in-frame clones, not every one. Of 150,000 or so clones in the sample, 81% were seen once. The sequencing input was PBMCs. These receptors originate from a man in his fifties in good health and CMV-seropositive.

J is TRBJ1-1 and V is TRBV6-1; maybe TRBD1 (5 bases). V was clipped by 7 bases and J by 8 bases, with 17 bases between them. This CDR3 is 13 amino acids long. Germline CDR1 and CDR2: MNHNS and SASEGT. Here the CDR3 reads CASTFDRTDEAFF. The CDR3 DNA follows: TGTGCCAGCACTTTCGACAGAACCGACGAAGCTTTCTTT.

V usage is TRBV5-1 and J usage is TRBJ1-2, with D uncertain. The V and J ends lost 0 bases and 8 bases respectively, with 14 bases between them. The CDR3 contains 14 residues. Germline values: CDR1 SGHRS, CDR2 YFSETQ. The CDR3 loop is CASSLGRSLEGYTF. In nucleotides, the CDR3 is TGCGCCAGCAGCTTGGGACGGAGCTTAGAGGGCTACACCTTC.

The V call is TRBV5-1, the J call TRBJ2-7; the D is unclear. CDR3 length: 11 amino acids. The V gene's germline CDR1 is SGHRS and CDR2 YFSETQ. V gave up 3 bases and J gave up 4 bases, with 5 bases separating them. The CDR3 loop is CASSSPYEQYF. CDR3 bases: TGCGCCAGCAGCTCCCCTTACGAGCAGTACTTC.

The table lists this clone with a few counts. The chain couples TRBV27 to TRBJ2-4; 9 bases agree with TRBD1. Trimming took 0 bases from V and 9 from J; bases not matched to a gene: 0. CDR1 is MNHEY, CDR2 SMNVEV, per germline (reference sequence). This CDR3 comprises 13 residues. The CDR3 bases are TGTGCCAGCAGTTTATCGGGACAGGGCATTCAGTACTTC. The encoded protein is CASSLSGQGIQYF.

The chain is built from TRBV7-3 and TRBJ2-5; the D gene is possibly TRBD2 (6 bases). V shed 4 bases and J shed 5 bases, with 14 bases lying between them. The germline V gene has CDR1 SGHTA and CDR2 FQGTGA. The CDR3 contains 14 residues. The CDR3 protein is CASSYGGPAETQYF. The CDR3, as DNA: TGTGCCAGCAGCTACGGGGGACCGGCGGAGACCCAGTACTTC.

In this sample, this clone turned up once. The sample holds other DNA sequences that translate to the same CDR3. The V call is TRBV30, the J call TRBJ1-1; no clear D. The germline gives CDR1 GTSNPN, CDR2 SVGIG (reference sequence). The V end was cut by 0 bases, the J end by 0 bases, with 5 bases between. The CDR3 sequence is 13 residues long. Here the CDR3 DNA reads TGTGCCTGGAGTGTACTCGTGAACACTGAAGCTTTCTTT. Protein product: CAWSVLVNTEAFF. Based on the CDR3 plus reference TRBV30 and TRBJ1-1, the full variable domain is SQTIHQWPATLVQPVGSPLSLECTVEGTSNPNLYWYRQAAGRGLQLLFYSVGIGQISSEVPQNLSASRPQDRQFILSSKKLLLSDSGFYLCAWSVLVNTEAFFGQGTRLTVV.

The CDR3 DNA sequence: TGTGCCAGCAGGACAGGTTTCGGGCACGAGCAGTACTTC. It encodes CASRTGFGHEQYF. The rearrangement uses TRBV27 and TRBJ2-7; D is perhaps TRBD1 (6 bases). The germline V and J ends were trimmed by 6 bases and 5 bases, with 14 bases remaining between them. CDR3 size: 13 residues. The V gene's germline CDR1 is MNHEY and CDR2 SMNVEV (reference sequence).

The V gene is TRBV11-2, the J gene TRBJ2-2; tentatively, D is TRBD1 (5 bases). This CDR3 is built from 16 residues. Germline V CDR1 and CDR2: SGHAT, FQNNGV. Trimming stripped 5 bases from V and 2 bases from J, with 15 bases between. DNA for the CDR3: TGTGCCAGCAGCATTTTCGACAGCGCCAACACCGGGGAGCTGTTTTTT. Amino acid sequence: CASSIFDSANTGELFF.

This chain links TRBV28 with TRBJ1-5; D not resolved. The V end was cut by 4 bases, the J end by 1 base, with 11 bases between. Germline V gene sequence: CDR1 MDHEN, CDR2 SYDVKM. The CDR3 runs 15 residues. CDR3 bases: TGTGCCAGCAGTTCGAAAAGGGAGAGCAATCAGCCCCAGCATTTT. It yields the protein CASSSKRESNQPQHF.

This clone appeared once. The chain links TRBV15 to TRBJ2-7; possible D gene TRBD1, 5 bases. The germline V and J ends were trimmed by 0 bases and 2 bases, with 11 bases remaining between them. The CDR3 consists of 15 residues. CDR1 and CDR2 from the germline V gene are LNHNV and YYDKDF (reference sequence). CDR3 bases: TGTGCCACCAGCAGAGATGTCGCCAGGGCCTACGAGCAGTACTTC. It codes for CATSRDVARAYEQYF. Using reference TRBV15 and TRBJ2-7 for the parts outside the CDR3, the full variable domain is DAMVIQNPRYQVTQFGKPVTLSCSQTLNHNVMYWYQQKSSQAPKLLFHYYDKDFNNEADTPDNFQSRRPNTSFCFLDIRSPGLGDTAMYLCATSRDVARAYEQYFGPGTRLTVT.

The CDR3 here is CASSPGQAAAFF. The CDR3 bases are TGTGCCAGCAGCCCTGGACAGGCCGCCGCTTTCTTT. The chain couples TRBV5-4 to TRBJ1-1, with 7 bases aligning to TRBD1. The CDR3 sequence is 12 residues long. V shed 4 bases and J 11 bases; nucleotides not matched to a gene: 8. The germline V gene encodes CDR1 SGHNT and CDR2 YYREEE (reference sequence).

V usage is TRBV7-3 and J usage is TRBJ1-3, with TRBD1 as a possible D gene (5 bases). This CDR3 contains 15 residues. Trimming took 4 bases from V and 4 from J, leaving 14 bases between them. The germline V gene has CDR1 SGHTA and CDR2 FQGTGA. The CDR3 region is CASSSSPGSGNTIYF. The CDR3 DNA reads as TGTGCCAGCAGCTCCTCCCCAGGGTCCGGAAACACCATATATTTT.

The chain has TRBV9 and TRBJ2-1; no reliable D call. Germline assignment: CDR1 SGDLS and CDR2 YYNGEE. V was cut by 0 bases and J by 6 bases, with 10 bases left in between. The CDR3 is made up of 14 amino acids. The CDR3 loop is CASSVAGTTNEQFF. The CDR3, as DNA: TGTGCCAGCAGCGTAGCTGGAACTACCAATGAGCAGTTCTTC.

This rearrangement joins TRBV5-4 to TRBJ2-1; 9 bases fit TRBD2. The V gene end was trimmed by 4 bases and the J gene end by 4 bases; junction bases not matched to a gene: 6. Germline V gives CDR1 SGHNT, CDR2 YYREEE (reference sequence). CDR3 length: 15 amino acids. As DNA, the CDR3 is TGTGCCAGCAGCCGTAGCGGGAGCGGTTACAATGAGCAGTTCTTC. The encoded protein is CASSRSGSGYNEQFF.

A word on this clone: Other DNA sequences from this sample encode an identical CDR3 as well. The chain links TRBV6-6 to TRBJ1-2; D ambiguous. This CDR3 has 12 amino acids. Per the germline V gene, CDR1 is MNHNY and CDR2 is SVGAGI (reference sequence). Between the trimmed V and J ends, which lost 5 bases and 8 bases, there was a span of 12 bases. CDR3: CASSTSGGGYTF. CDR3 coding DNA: TGTGCCAGCAGTACCTCAGGTGGAGGCTACACCTTC.

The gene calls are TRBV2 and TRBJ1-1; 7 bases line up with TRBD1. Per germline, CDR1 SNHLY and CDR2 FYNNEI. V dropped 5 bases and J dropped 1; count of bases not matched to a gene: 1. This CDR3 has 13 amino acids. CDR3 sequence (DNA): TGTGCCAGCAGTCGACAGGGGAACACTGAAGCTTTCTTT. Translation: CASSRQGNTEAFF.

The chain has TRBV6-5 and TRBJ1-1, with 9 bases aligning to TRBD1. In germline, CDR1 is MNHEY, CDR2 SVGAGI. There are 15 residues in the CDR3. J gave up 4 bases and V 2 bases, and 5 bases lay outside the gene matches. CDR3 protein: CASSYGTGLGTEAFF. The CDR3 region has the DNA TGTGCCAGCAGTTACGGGACAGGGCTTGGCACTGAAGCTTTCTTT.

CDR3 loop: CASSPRGAGEQYF. The CDR3 nucleotides are TGTGCCAGCAGTCCCCGGGGGGCGGGCGAGCAGTACTTC. V is TRBV7-3 and J is TRBJ2-7; a possible D gene is TRBD2 (7 bases). CDR1 is SGHTA, CDR2 FQGTGA, per germline. V was trimmed by 6 bases and J by 6 bases, leaving 15 bases between them. This CDR3 spans 13 amino acids.

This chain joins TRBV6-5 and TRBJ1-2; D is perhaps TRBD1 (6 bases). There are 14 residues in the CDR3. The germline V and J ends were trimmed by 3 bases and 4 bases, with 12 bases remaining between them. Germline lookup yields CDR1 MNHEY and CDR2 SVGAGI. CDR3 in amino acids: CASSYATGSYGYTF. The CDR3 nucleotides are TGTGCCAGCAGTTATGCCACAGGGTCCTATGGCTACACCTTC.

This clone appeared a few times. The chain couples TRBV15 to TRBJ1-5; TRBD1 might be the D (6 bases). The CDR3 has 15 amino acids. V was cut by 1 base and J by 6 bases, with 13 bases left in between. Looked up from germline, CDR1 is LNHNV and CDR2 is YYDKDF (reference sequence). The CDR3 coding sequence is TGTGCCACCAGCAGAGTAGGGGGAGGGTTTCAGCCCCAGCATTTT. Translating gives CATSRVGGGFQPQHF.

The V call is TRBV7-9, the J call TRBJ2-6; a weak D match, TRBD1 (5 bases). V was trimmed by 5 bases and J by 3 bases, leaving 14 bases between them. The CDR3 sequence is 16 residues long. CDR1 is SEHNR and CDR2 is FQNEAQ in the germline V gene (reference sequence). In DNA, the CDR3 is TGTGCCAGCAGCCCGCAGGGTGGTGGTGGGGCCAACGTCCTGACTTTC. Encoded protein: CASSPQGGGGANVLTF.

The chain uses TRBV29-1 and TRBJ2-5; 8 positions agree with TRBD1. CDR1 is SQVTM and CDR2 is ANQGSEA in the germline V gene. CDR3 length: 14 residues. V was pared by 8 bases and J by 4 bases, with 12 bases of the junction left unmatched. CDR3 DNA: TGCAGCTTCTTTCAGGGGGCAGTTGGAGAGACCCAGTACTTC. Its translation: CSFFQGAVGETQYF.

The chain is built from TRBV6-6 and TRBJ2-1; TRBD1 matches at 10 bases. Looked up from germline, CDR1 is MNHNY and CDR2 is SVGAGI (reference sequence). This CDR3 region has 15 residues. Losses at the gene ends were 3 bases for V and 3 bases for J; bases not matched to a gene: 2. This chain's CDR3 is CASSYGDRGYNEQFF. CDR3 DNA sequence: TGTGCCAGCAGTTATGGGGACAGGGGCTACAATGAGCAGTTCTTC.

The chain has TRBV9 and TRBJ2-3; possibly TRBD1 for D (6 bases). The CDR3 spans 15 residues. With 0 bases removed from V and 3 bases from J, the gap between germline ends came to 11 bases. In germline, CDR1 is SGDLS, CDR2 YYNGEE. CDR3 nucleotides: TGTGCCAGCAGCGTAGGCAGGGGTCGAACAGATACGCAGTATTTT. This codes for CASSVGRGRTDTQYF.

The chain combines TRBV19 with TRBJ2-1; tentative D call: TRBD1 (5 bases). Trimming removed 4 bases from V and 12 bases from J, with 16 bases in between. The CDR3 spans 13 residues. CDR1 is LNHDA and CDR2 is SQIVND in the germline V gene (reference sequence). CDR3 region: CASSKAGGARQFF. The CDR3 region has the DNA TGTGCCAGTAGTAAGGCTGGTGGGGCAAGGCAGTTCTTC.

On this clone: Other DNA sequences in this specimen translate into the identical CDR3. Here the CDR3 DNA reads TGTGCCTGGATCCCGGGAGGCTGGGGGAACACTGAAGCTTTCTTT. Its translation: CAWIPGGWGNTEAFF. The chain is built from TRBV30 and TRBJ1-1, with D unresolved. The CDR3 has 15 amino acids. Per germline, CDR1 GTSNPN and CDR2 SVGIG (reference sequence). Trimming left V 4 bases short and J 1 base short, with 16 bases between.

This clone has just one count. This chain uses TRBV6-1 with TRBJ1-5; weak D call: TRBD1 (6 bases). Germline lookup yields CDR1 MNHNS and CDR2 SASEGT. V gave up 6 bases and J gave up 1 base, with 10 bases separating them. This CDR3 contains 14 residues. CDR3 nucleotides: TGTGCCAGCAGAGGGGACACAAGCAATCAGCCCCAGCATTTT. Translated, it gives CASRGDTSNQPQHF.

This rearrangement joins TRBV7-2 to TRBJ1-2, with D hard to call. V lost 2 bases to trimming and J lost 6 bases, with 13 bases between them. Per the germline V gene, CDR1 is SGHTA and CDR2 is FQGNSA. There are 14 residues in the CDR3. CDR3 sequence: CASSLFMDSHGYTF. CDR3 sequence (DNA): TGTGCCAGCAGCTTATTCATGGATAGCCATGGCTACACCTTC.

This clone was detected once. This CDR3 reads CASSEGVAGNTIYF. CDR3 bases: TGTGCCAGCAGTGAAGGAGTGGCTGGAAACACCATATATTTT. J is TRBJ1-3 and V is TRBV6-1; D is uncertain. CDR3 length equals 14 residues. Germline V gene data show CDR1 as MNHNS and CDR2 as SASEGT. V lost 1 base and J lost 2, with 6 bases in between.

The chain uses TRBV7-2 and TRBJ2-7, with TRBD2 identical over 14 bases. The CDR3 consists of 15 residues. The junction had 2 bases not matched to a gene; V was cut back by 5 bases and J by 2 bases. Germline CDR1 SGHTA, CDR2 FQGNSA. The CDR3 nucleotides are TGTGCCAGCAGCAGGGGACTAGCGGGGGCCTACGAGCAGTACTTC. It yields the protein CASSRGLAGAYEQYF.